This T cell receptor beta chain was identified during a study of T cell repertoires in cytomegalovirus infection. On the study more broadly: HLA-B-restricted CMV epitopes that are well studied were used alongside recently identified HLA-C-restricted ones. Signatures in public TCR beta sequences pointed to both CMV infection and matching HLA type. Study-wide results and caveats: CMV-specific TCR beta clonotypes restricted by HLA-C were the ones dominating the ex vivo response. People with CMV and the relevant HLA were identified by cumulative public TCR beta family frequency.

TCRdb called the reads again in MiXCR, with one record for every CDR3 protein. The table records about 78,000 distinct CDR3 sequences, 40% of them present only once. This clonotype came up a few times. The antigen is not known. CDR1 is DFQATT and CDR2 is SNEGSKA in the germline V gene (reference sequence). The CDR3 covers 15 residues. The V and J ends lost 0 bases and 2 bases, in that order; junction bases with no gene match: 2. The TCR originated in a human donor in good health (CMV status not recorded). Some clones in this sample may be carry-over from other donors' samples. The V and J genes are TRBV20-1 and TRBJ2-1; TRBD1 matches at 9 bases. Sequencing used CD8+ T cells from cultured PBMCs, obtained from culture after CMV antigen stimulation. The CDR3 DNA is TGCAGTGCTAGAGAGCGGGACAGGGCCTACAATGAGCAGTTCTTC. Translation: CSARERDRAYNEQFF.